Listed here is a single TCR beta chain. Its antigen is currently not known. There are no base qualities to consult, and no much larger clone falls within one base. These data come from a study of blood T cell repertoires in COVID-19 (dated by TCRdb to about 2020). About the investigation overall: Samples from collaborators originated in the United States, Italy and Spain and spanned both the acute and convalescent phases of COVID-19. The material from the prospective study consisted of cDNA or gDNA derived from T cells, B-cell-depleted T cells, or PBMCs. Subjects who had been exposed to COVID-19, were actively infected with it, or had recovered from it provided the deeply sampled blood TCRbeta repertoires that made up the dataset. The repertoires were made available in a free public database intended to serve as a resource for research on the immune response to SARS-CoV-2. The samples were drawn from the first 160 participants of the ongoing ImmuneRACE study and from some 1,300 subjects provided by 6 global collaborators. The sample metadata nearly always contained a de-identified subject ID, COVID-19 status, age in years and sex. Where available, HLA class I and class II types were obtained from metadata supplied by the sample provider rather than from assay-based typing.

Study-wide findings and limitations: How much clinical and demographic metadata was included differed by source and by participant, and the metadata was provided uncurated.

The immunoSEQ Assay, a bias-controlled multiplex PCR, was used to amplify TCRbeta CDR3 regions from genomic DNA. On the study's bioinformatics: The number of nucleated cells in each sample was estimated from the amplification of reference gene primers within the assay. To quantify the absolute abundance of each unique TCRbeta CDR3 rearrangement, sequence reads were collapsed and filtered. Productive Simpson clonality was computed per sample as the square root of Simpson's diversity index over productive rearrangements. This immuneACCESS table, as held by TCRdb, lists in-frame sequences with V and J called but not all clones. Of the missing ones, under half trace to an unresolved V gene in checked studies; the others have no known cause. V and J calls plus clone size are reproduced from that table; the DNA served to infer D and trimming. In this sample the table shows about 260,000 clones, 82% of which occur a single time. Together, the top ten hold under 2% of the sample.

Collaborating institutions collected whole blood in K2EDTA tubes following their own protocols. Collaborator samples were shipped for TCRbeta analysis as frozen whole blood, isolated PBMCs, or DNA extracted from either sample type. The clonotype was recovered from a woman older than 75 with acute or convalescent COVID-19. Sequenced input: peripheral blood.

The CDR3 is CASSLEPIMNTEAFF. The sequenced DNA: TGCGCCAGCAGCTTGGAGCCAATTATGAACACTGAAGCTTTCTTT. The chain was built from TRBV5-1 and TRBJ1-1; the D segment cannot be called with confidence. Trimming at the junction amounts to 0 bases on V and 0 bases on J, and the germline ends lie 9 bases apart. The CDR3 numbers 15 residues from cysteine through phenylalanine. CDR3 DNA is the only sequence kept; it has 45 bases, read in frame from the first base. CDR1 and CDR2 (SGHRS, YFSETQ) derive from the germline V gene.